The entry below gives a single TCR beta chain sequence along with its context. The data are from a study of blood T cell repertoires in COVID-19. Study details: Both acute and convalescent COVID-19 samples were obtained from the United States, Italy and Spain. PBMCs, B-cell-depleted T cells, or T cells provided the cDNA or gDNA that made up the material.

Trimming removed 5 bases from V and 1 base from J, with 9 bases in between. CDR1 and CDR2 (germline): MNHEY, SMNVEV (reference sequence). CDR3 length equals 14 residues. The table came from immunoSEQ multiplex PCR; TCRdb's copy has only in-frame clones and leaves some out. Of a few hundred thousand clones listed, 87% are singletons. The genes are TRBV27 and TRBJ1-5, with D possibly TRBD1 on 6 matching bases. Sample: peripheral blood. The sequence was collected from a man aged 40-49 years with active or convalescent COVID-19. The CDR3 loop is CASSNTGSNQPQHF. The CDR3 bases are TGTGCCAGCAGTAACACAGGGAGCAATCAGCCCCAGCATTTT.